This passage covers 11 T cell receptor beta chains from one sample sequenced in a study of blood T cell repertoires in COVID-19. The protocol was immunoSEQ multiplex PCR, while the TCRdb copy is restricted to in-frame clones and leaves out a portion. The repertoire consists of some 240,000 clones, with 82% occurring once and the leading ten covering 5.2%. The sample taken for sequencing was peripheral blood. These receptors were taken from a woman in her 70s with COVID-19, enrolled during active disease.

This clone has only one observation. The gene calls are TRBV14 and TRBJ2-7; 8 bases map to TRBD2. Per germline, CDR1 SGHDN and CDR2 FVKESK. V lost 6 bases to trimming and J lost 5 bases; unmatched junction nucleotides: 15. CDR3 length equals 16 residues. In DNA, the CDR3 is TGTGCCAGCAGACTCACCAGGGGCGGGAGGACCCACGAGCAGTACTTC. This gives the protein CASRLTRGGRTHEQYF. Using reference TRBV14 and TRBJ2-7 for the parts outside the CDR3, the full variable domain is EAGVTQFPSHSVIEKGQTVTLRCDPISGHDNLYWYRRVMGKEIKFLLHFVKESKQDESGMPNNRFLAERTGGTYSTLKVQPAELEDSGVYFCASRLTRGGRTHEQYFGPGTRLTVT.

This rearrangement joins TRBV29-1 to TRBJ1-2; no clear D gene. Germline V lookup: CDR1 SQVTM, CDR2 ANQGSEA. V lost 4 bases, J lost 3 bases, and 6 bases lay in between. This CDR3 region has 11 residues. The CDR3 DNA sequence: TGCAGCGTTGGGGCAGACTATGGCTACACCTTC. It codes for CSVGADYGYTF.

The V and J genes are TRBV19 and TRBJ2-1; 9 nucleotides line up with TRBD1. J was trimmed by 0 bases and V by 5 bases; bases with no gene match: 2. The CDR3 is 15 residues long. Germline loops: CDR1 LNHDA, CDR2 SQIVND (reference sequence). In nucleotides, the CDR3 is TGTGCCAGTAGTGAGACAGGGGGCTCCTACAATGAGCAGTTCTTC. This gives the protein CASSETGGSYNEQFF.

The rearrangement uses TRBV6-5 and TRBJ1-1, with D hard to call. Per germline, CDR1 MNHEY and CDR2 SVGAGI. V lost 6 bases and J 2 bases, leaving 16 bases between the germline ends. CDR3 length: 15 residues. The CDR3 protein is CASSPPSGVNTEAFF. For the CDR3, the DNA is TGTGCCAGCAGCCCACCAAGCGGGGTAAACACTGAAGCTTTCTTT.

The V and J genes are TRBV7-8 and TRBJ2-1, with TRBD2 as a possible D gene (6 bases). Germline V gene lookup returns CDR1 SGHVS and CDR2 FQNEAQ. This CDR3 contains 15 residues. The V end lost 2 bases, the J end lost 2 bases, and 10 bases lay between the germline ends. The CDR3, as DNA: TGTGCCAGCAGCTTATCCGGGAGTACCTACAATGAGCAGTTCTTC. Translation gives CASSLSGSTYNEQFF.

CDR3: CASSAGLADSYEQYF. CDR3 DNA: TGCGCCAGCTCGGCTGGCCTAGCGGACTCCTACGAGCAGTACTTC. The rearrangement joins TRBV5-1 to TRBJ2-7, with 7 bases lining up with TRBD2. Germline CDR1 and CDR2: SGHRS and YFSETQ. After removal of 7 bases from V and 0 bases from J, the junction contained 10 bases not matched to a gene. CDR3 length equals 15 residues.

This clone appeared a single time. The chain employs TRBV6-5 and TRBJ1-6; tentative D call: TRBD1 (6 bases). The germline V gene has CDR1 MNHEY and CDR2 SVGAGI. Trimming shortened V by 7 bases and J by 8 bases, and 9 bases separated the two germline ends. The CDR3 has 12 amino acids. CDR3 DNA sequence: TGTGCCAGCAACAGGGCACATTCACCCCTCCACTTT. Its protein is CASNRAHSPLHF.

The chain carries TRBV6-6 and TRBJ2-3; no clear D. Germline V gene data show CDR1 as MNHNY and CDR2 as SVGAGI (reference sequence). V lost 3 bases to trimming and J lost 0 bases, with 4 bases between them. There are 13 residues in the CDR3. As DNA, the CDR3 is TGTGCCAGCAGTTATAGAAGCACAGATACGCAGTATTTT. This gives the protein CASSYRSTDTQYF.

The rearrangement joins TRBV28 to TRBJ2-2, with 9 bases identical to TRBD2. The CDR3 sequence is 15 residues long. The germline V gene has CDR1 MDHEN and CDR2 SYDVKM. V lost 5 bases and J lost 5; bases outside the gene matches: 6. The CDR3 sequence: CASSDPSGRTGELFF. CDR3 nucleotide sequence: TGTGCCAGCAGTGACCCAAGCGGGAGGACCGGGGAGCTGTTTTTT. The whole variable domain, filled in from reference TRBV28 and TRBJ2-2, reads DVKVTQSSRYLVKRTGEKVFLECVQDMDHENMFWYRQDPGLGLRLIYFSYDVKMKEKGDIPEGYSVSREKKERFSLILESASTNQTSMYLCASSDPSGRTGELFFGEGSRLTVL.

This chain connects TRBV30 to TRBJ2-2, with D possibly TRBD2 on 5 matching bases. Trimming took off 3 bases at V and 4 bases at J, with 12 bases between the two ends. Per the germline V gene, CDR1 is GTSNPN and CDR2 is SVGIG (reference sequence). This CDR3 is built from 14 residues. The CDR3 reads CAWRVRGSTGELFF. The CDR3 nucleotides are TGTGCCTGGAGGGTACGAGGGTCCACCGGGGAGCTGTTTTTT.

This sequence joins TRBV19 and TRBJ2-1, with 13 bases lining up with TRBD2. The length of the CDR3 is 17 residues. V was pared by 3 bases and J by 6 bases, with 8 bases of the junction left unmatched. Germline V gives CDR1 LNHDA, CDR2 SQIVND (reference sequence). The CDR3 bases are TGTGCCAGTAGTATGATTCGACTAGCGGGAGGACGCAATGAGCAGTTCTTC. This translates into CASSMIRLAGGRNEQFF.